This T cell receptor (beta chain) is drawn from a study of T cell changes during pregnancy in multiple sclerosis. V shed 3 bases, J shed 4 bases, and the junction held 5 bases outside the gene matches. The CDR3 has 14 amino acids. From germline, CDR1 is SGHTA and CDR2 FQGNSA. This table comes from immunoSEQ multiplex PCR, and its TCRdb copy is limited to in-frame clones, with some not included. The sample comprises around 52,000 clones, approximately 87% of which are singletons, and about 5.7% rests with the top ten. The sequenced sample consisted of peripheral blood from another person, used as feeder cells. This sequence originates from a human donor whose cells served as feeder cells for cultures in a pregnancy study. This chain uses TRBV7-2 with TRBJ1-2; 7 positions agree with TRBD1. The CDR3 region is CASSFTGASYGYTF. The CDR3 DNA is TGTGCCAGCAGCTTTACAGGGGCCTCCTATGGCTACACCTTC.